The rows below give T cell receptor beta chains drawn from one sample of a study of blood T cell repertoires in COVID-19. Assay: immunoSEQ multiplex PCR; the TCRdb copy retains only in-frame clones and omits some. The table lists about 190,000 clones, more than 75% of them singletons. Sequencing was done on a sample of peripheral blood. The receptors originated from a woman in her sixties with COVID-19, enrolled during active disease. CDR3s include the opening cysteine and the closing phenylalanine or tryptophan.

J gene	V gene	CDR3 protein
TRBJ2-1	TRBV11-2	CASSRGGNRNEQFF
TRBJ2-7	TRBV6-5	CASSSPGATYEQYF
TRBJ1-3	TRBV10-2	CASRLGDGRPGNTIYF
TRBJ2-5	TRBV11-2	CASSLERSRTQYF
TRBJ2-5	TRBV7-7	CASSFGQGQETQYF
TRBJ1-2	TRBV7-8	CASSIGTANYGYTF
TRBJ2-7	TRBV12-3/TRBV12-4	CASSLYRGSEQYF
TRBJ2-1	TRBV20-1	CSAREDNEQFF
TRBJ2-5	TRBV19	CASSIEGTRGTQYF
TRBJ2-3	TRBV7-2	CASTPPGLAGGGTDTQYF
TRBJ1-1	TRBV10-1	CASSEQLNTEAFF
TRBJ1-1	TRBV9	CASSVAPPLNTEAFF
TRBJ1-2	TRBV4-1	CASSQVTATNYGYTF
TRBJ2-1	TRBV27	CATGGGRGSYNEQFF
TRBJ1-3	TRBV3-1/TRBV3-2	CASSRVITTGNSGNTIYF
TRBJ1-6	TRBV28	CATYGPFIYNSPLHF
TRBJ2-7	TRBV11-2	CASSLGLYRSYEQYF
TRBJ1-2	TRBV30	CAWSEGGTGDYGYTF
TRBJ2-3	TRBV5-4	CASSLGQGITDTQYF
TRBJ1-4	TRBV24-1	CATRYNEKLFF
TRBJ2-2	TRBV12-3/TRBV12-4	CASSRTSGELFF
TRBJ1-2	TRBV28	CASTGRGSYYGYTF
TRBJ1-4	TRBV7-9	CASSPRAGRVRPGKLFF
TRBJ1-5	TRBV19	CASSIRTRASNQPQHF
TRBJ1-4	TRBV6-1	CASSDPSRTGTNEKLFF
TRBJ1-2	TRBV2	CASSRDSLGYTF
TRBJ1-2	TRBV28	CASTPGTGGYGYTF
TRBJ1-3	TRBV4-2	CASSQGSTGGTGNTIYF
TRBJ1-2	TRBV27	CASSLSATGGVSRGYTF
TRBJ1-2	TRBV7-3	CASSAGGSNYGYTF
TRBJ1-5	TRBV28	CASSTRTGGVGQPQHF
TRBJ1-4	TRBV24-1	CATSPGNSGEKLFF
TRBJ1-2	TRBV5-1	CASSLSGGRVTYGYTF
TRBJ1-4	TRBV7-9	CASSLVVYEKLFF
TRBJ1-1	TRBV7-3	CASSQGARTEAFF
TRBJ1-3	TRBV5-8	CASSLGTGTSGNTIYF
TRBJ1-1	TRBV11-3	CASSPAIWRVRMNTEAFF
TRBJ1-3	TRBV28	CASRTGFSGNTIYF
TRBJ1-2	TRBV5-5	CASSLGQNYGYTF
TRBJ2-3	TRBV18	CASSAKVVGATDTQYF
TRBJ2-3	TRBV2	CASSELSGRGTDTQYF